The 22 T cell receptor beta chains given below trace back to one sample, sequenced in a study of human T cells and chemical hapten exposure. TCRdb ran MiXCR on the RACE reads and lists one entry per CDR3 protein. The repertoire holds about 82,000 distinct CDR3 sequences, with about a tenth as singletons. Time point reported: patch test 3, about 24 weeks after DPC sensitization. Noted treatment: therapeutic diphenylcyclopropenone sensitization with weekly scalp DPC. The sample was whole blood, taken in connection with sensitization to the hapten diphenylcyclopropenone (DPC). The receptor set was obtained from a woman aged 45-65 years with alopecia areata. Some clones in this sample may be carry-over from other donors' samples.

This clonotype showed up just a few times. The chain uses TRBV20-1 and TRBJ1-5, with no clear D. The ends were cut back, 2 bases at V and 6 bases at J, with 5 bases in the middle. Germline V lookup: CDR1 DFQATT, CDR2 SNEGSKA (reference sequence). This CDR3 has 11 amino acids. The CDR3 DNA reads TGCAGTGCTAGATTGGGTCAGCCCCAGCATTTT. Residues: CSARLGQPQHF.

There are many counts of this clonotype. The J gene is TRBJ2-7, the V gene TRBV20-1; 9 positions agree with TRBD2. This CDR3 is 15 amino acids long. The V gene end was trimmed by 5 bases and the J gene end by 2 bases; junction bases not matched to a gene: 10. From germline, CDR1 is DFQATT and CDR2 SNEGSKA (reference sequence). As DNA, the CDR3 is TGCAGTGCTGAAGTAGGGACTAGCCTAACCTACGAGCAGTACTTC. Amino acids: CSAEVGTSLTYEQYF.

At least ten counts were recorded for this clonotype. The rearrangement joins TRBV6-2 or TRBV6-3 to TRBJ2-7; D is possibly TRBD2 (7 bases). The CDR3 contains 14 residues. The V and J ends lost 7 bases and 4 bases respectively, with 17 bases between them. CDR1 is MNHEY, CDR2 SVGEGT, per germline. The chain's CDR3 is CASTPPGGRYEQYF. The CDR3 DNA sequence: TGTGCCAGCACCCCTCCGGGGGGCAGGTACGAGCAGTACTTC.

This clonotype was seen repeatedly, ten times or more. The V call is TRBV19, the J call TRBJ2-3; TRBD1 matches 10 bases. The CDR3 covers 15 residues. Trimming took 6 bases from V and 3 from J; bases not matched to a gene: 6. Germline V gene lookup returns CDR1 LNHDA and CDR2 SQIVND (reference sequence). CDR3 in amino acids: CASRTGQGRTDTQYF. CDR3 DNA: TGTGCCAGTAGAACGGGACAGGGGAGGACAGATACGCAGTATTTT.

This clonotype was seen at least ten times. V gene TRBV6-1 combines with J gene TRBJ2-1; D is undetermined. CDR3 length: 12 amino acids. Trimming removed 7 bases from V and 0 bases from J, with 4 bases in between. CDR1 and CDR2 (germline): MNHNS, SASEGT. CDR3 nucleotides: TGTGCCAGCACCATCTCCTACAATGAGCAGTTCTTC. Protein sequence: CASTISYNEQFF.

This clonotype has a handful of counts. This chain links TRBV29-1 with TRBJ2-2; 7 bases align to TRBD2. The germline V gene has CDR1 SQVTM and CDR2 ANQGSEA. The length of the CDR3 is 13 residues. J lost 6 bases, V lost 6 bases, and 7 bases had no gene match. The CDR3 here is CSVARGSPGELFF. The CDR3, as DNA: TGCAGCGTGGCCCGCGGGAGCCCCGGGGAGCTGTTTTTT.

The chain uses TRBV27 and TRBJ2-7; 10 positions agree with TRBD2. This CDR3 region has 16 residues. V lost 2 bases and J lost 5; bases outside the gene matches: 9. The germline CDR1 and CDR2 sequences are MNHEY and SMNVEV (reference sequence). CDR3 in amino acids: CASSLQALAGVHEQYF. CDR3 DNA: TGTGCCAGCAGTTTACAGGCGCTAGCGGGAGTTCACGAGCAGTACTTC.

This clonotype was recorded at least ten times. V gene TRBV5-1 combines with J gene TRBJ1-2; maybe TRBD1 (5 bases). V was cut by 0 bases and J by 3 bases, with 6 bases left in between. This CDR3 is 13 amino acids long. CDR1 SGHRS and CDR2 YFSETQ come from the germline V gene. CDR3 region: CASSLVGDYGYTF. In DNA, the CDR3 is TGCGCCAGCAGCTTGGTAGGGGACTATGGCTACACCTTC.

This clonotype has a handful of counts. The gene calls are TRBV20-1 and TRBJ2-7; 11 bases are a match to TRBD2. The V and J ends lost 3 bases and 4 bases, in that order; junction bases with no gene match: 5. Germline V gives CDR1 DFQATT, CDR2 SNEGSKA (reference sequence). The length of the CDR3 is 14 residues. The CDR3 sequence: CSASHTSGSYEQYF. CDR3 nucleotides: TGCAGTGCTAGTCATACTAGCGGGAGTTACGAGCAGTACTTC.

At least ten counts were recorded for this clonotype. The chain has TRBV12-3 or TRBV12-4 and TRBJ2-6, with D possibly called TRBD1 or TRBD2 (5 bases each). Trimming took 6 bases from V and 2 from J, leaving 20 bases between them. The CDR3 length is 18 residues. CDR3 sequence: CASSTNRPGTPGANVLTF. The CDR3 nucleotides are TGTGCCAGCAGCACCAACCGTCCCGGGACGCCTGGGGCCAACGTCCTGACTTTC.

V usage is TRBV12-3 or TRBV12-4 and J usage is TRBJ2-7, with 9 bases aligning to TRBD2. There are 15 residues in the CDR3. Trimming cost V 3 bases and J 3 bases; bases outside gene matches: 6. CDR3 sequence reads: CASSFRPSGDYEQYF. DNA of the CDR3: TGTGCCAGCAGTTTTCGCCCTAGCGGGGACTACGAGCAGTACTTC.

This clonotype was recorded many times. The chain combines TRBV6-1 with TRBJ2-1, with 10 nucleotides matching TRBD2. Germline V gives CDR1 MNHNS, CDR2 SASEGT. This CDR3 is 16 amino acids long. With 1 base clipped from V and 4 bases from J, the junction kept 4 bases outside the gene matches. The CDR3 nucleotides are TGTGCCAGCAGTGAAGAAGCGGGAGGGGCATACAATGAGCAGTTCTTC. Its protein is CASSEEAGGAYNEQFF.

There are a few counts of this clonotype. V usage is TRBV18 and J usage is TRBJ2-2; 9 bases agree with TRBD1. CDR3 length equals 14 residues. Germline V gene lookup returns CDR1 KGHSH and CDR2 LQKENI. With 6 bases clipped from V and 7 bases from J, the junction kept 6 bases outside the gene matches. Here the CDR3 reads CASSAGTGHGELFF. The CDR3 coding sequence is TGTGCCAGCTCGGCCGGGACAGGGCACGGGGAGCTGTTTTTT.

Of note for this clonotype: A much larger clone differs by one base, so this may be a read error. The chain recombines TRBV18 with TRBJ2-1, with TRBD1 matching over 7 bases. The junction had 5 bases not matched to a gene; V was cut back by 2 bases and J by 4 bases. The CDR3 has 15 residues. Germline lookup yields CDR1 KGHSH and CDR2 LQKENI. The CDR3 DNA follows: TGTGCCAGCTCACCATCCGGGACAGCTTACAATGAGCAGTTCTTC. Residues: CASSPSGTAYNEQFF.

The chain recombines TRBV27 with TRBJ1-5; tentative D call: TRBD1 (5 bases). V lost 5 bases and J lost 4, with 15 bases in between. The CDR3 is made up of 15 amino acids. CDR1 is MNHEY, CDR2 SMNVEV, per germline (reference sequence). The CDR3 region is CASSPIGGSNQPQHF. For the CDR3, the DNA is TGTGCCAGCAGTCCAATCGGGGGATCGAATCAGCCCCAGCATTTT.

The V gene is TRBV20-1, the J gene TRBJ2-2; D might be TRBD1 or TRBD2, each matching 5 bases. Trimming pared 1 base from V and 4 bases from J, leaving 10 bases between. The CDR3 totals 14 residues. CDR1 is DFQATT and CDR2 is SNEGSKA in the germline V gene (reference sequence). For the CDR3, the DNA is TGCAGTGCTAGAGCGCGAGGGGTCACCGGGGAGCTGTTTTTT. Amino acid sequence: CSARARGVTGELFF.

In its sample, this clonotype was seen once. DNA for the CDR3: TGTGCCAGCAGCTCCGGGATAGGAACCTACGAGCAGTACTTC. The encoded protein is CASSSGIGTYEQYF. This chain links TRBV18 with TRBJ2-7, with D perhaps matching TRBD2 (5 bases). The germline V gene encodes CDR1 KGHSH and CDR2 LQKENI. Trimming removed 8 bases from V and 2 bases from J, with 16 bases in between. The CDR3 contains 14 residues.

This clonotype was found many times. The chain employs TRBV7-8 and TRBJ1-1; 7 bases are shared with TRBD1. The CDR3 runs 17 residues. The V segment lost 4 bases and the J segment 3 bases; nucleotides outside the gene matches: 14. Germline assignment: CDR1 SGHVS and CDR2 FQNEAQ. In DNA form, the CDR3 reads TGTGCCAGCAGCTCGTATCAAGGGGGCGGGAGCGACACTGAAGCTTTCTTT. Amino acids: CASSSYQGGGSDTEAFF.

This clonotype occurred many times. The chain recombines TRBV29-1 with TRBJ2-5, with D perhaps being TRBD1 or TRBD2 (6 bases each). This CDR3 has 13 amino acids. Between the trimmed V and J ends, which lost 7 bases and 5 bases, there was a span of 17 bases. Germline V lookup: CDR1 SQVTM, CDR2 ANQGSEA. The CDR3 DNA follows: TGCAGCGCTCCGGCTCCGGGGGCGGAGACCCAGTACTTC. Translation: CSAPAPGAETQYF.

This clonotype occurred many times. The CDR3 DNA sequence: TGTGCCAGCAGCCCCGATGGGGGGATCAATGAGCAGTTCTTC. Its protein product is CASSPDGGINEQFF. V gene TRBV9 combines with J gene TRBJ2-1; D may be TRBD2 (6 bases). CDR3 length equals 14 residues. Germline values: CDR1 SGDLS, CDR2 YYNGEE. V lost 4 bases and J 6 bases, leaving 14 bases between the germline ends. The complete variable domain, with remaining parts taken from reference TRBV9 and TRBJ2-1, reads DSGVTQTPKHLITATGQRVTLRCSPRSGDLSVYWYQQSLDQGLQFLIQYYNGEERAKGNILERFSAQQFPDLHSELNLSSLELGDSALYFCASSPDGGINEQFFGPGTRLTVL.

This clonotype was seen a handful of times. The V and J genes are TRBV6-2 or TRBV6-3 and TRBJ2-7; D is ambiguous. In germline, CDR1 is MNHEY, CDR2 SVGEGT. Trimming removed 8 bases at V and 2 bases at J, with 13 bases between. This CDR3 spans 13 amino acids. The CDR3 DNA reads as TGTGCCAGCCAGCAAACCCCTACCTACGAGCAGTACTTC. Encoded protein: CASQQTPTYEQYF.

This chain joins TRBV20-1 and TRBJ1-5; D might be TRBD1 (5 bases). V was shortened by 6 bases and J by 0 bases, with 6 bases between the two germline ends. This CDR3 has 12 residues. Per germline, CDR1 DFQATT and CDR2 SNEGSKA (reference sequence). Here the CDR3 DNA reads TGCAGTGCGGGGGATAGCAATCAGCCCCAGCATTTT. It encodes CSAGDSNQPQHF.